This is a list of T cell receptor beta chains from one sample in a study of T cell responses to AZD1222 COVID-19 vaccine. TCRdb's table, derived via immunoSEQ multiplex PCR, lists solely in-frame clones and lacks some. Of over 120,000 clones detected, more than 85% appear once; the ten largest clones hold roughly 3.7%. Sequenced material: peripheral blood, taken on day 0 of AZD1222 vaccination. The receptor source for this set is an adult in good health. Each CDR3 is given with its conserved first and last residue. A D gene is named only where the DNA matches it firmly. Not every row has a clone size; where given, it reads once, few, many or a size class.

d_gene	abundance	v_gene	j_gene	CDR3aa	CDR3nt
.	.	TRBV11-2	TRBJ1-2	CASSNHMGGYTF	TGTGCCAGCAGCAACCACATGGGCGGCTACACCTTC
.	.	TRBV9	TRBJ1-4	CASSVESRPGNEKLFF	TGTGCCAGCAGCGTAGAATCGCGTCCGGGTAATGAAAAACTGTTTTTT
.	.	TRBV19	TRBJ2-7	CASSIADTSSYEQYF	TGTGCCAGTAGTATCGCGGACACAAGCTCCTACGAGCAGTACTTC
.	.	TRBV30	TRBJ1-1	CARGGTEAFF	TGTGCCCGGGGAGGCACTGAAGCTTTCTTT
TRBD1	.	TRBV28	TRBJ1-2	CASSLRDRVFSGTF	TGTGCCAGCAGTTTAAGGGACAGGGTGTTTTCTGGCACCTTC
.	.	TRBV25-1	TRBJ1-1	CASSSYPEGDFF	TGTGCCAGCAGCTCTTACCCCGAGGGAGATTTCTTT
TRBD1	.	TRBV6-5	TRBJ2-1	CASTIGQGRKNEQFF	TGTGCCAGCACCATAGGACAGGGTCGGAAAAATGAGCAGTTCTTC
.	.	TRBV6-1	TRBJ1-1	CASSGAWNTEAFF	TGTGCCAGCAGTGGAGCCTGGAACACTGAAGCTTTCTTT
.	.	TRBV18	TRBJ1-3	CASSPLVISSGNTIYF	TGTGCCAGCTCACCACTAGTCATAAGCTCTGGAAACACCATATATTTT
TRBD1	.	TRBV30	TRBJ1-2	CAWSPGGYGYTF	TGTGCCTGGAGCCCAGGGGGCTATGGCTACACCTTC
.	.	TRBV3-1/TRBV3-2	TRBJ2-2	CASSQKGRWGELFF	TGTGCCAGCAGCCAAAAAGGGCGGTGGGGGGAGCTGTTTTTT
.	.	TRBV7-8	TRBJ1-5	CASSLRGGNQPQHF	TGTGCCAGCAGCTTACGCGGGGGCAATCAGCCCCAGCATTTT
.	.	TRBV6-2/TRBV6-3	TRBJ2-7	CASSYQGSYEQYF	TGTGCCAGCAGTTACCAGGGGTCCTACGAGCAGTACTTC
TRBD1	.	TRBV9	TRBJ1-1	CASSGRQGNTEAFF	TGTGCCAGCAGCGGACGACAGGGGAACACTGAAGCTTTCTTT
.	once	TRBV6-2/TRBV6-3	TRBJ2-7	CASSPIGGRDEQYF	TGTGCCAGCAGCCCCATTGGGGGTCGGGACGAGCAGTACTTC
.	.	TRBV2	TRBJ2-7	CASSEALRSVQGYEQYF	TGTGCCAGCAGTGAAGCGCTTCGGTCGGTCCAGGGGTACGAGCAGTACTTC
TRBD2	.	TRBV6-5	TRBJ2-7	CASSYSNAGAYEQYF	TGTGCCAGCAGTTACTCGAATGCGGGAGCCTACGAGCAGTACTTC
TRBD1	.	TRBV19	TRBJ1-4	CASSMPGTGEEKLFF	TGTGCCAGTAGTATGCCGGGGACAGGGGAGGAAAAACTGTTTTTT
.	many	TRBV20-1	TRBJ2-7	CSARLIYEQYF	TGCAGTGCCCGTCTAATCTACGAGCAGTACTTC
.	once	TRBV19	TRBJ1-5	CASNRNAGNQPQHF	TGTGCCAGTAACAGGAACGCGGGCAATCAGCCCCAGCATTTT
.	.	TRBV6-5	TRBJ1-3	CASSVQVWAGNTIYF	TGTGCCAGCAGCGTACAGGTTTGGGCTGGAAACACCATATATTTT
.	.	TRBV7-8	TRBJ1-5	CASSLEQYSNQPQHF	TGTGCCAGCAGCTTAGAGCAGTATAGCAATCAGCCCCAGCATTTT
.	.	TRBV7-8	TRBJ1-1	CASSLSGNTEAFF	TGTGCCAGCAGCTTATCGGGGAACACTGAAGCTTTCTTT
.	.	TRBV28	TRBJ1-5	CASSLTPPNQPQHF	TGTGCCAGCAGTTTAACGCCCCCCAATCAGCCCCAGCATTTT
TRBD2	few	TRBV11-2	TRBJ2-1	CASSGLAGGNEQFF	TGTGCCAGCAGCGGACTAGCGGGCGGCAATGAGCAGTTCTTC
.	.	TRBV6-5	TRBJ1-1	CASSSENTEAFF	TGTGCCAGCTCATCGGAGAACACTGAAGCTTTCTTT
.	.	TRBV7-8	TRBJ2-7	CASGNEQYF	TGTGCCAGCGGCAACGAGCAGTACTTC
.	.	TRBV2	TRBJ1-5	CASKTTGPDNQPQHF	TGTGCCAGCAAAACGACAGGTCCAGACAATCAGCCCCAGCATTTT
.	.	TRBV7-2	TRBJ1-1	CASSPSAQGRTEAFF	TGTGCCAGCAGCCCTTCCGCACAGGGTCGAACTGAAGCTTTCTTT
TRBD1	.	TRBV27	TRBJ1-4	CASSLGPGQGNNEKLFF	TGTGCCAGCAGTTTAGGACCGGGACAGGGGAATAATGAAAAACTGTTTTTT
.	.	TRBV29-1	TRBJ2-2	CSVEEMWSGGLFF	TGCAGCGTTGAAGAAATGTGGTCTGGGGGGCTGTTTTTT
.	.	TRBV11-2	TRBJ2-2	CASSFLSLGELFF	TGTGCCAGCAGCTTTCTTAGCCTCGGGGAGCTGTTTTTT
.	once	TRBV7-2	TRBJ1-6	CASSLNSNNSPLHF	TGTGCCAGCAGCTTGAACAGTAATAATTCACCCCTCCACTTT
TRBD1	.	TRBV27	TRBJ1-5	CASSPRLGTEDSNQPQHF	TGTGCCAGCAGTCCGCGACTCGGGACAGAGGATAGCAATCAGCCCCAGCATTTT
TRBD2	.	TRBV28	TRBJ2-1	CASRGTSTYNEQFF	TGTGCCAGCAGAGGGACTAGCACATACAATGAGCAGTTCTTC
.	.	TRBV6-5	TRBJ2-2	CASYFGELFF	TGTGCCAGCTACTTCGGGGAGCTGTTTTTT
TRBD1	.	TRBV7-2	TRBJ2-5	CASSLSDRAGTQYF	TGTGCCAGCAGCTTGAGTGACAGGGCCGGGACCCAGTACTTC
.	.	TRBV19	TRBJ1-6	CATTGPGDSPLHF	TGTGCCACCACCGGGCCGGGAGATTCACCCCTCCACTTT
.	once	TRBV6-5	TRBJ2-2	CASSYQGPGELFF	TGTGCCAGCAGTTATCAGGGTCCCGGGGAGCTGTTTTTT
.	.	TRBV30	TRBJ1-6	CAWSEAQGLRNSPLHF	TGTGCCTGGAGTGAAGCCCAGGGTTTAAGGAATTCACCCCTCCACTTT
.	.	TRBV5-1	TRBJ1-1	CASSFSIRQAEAFF	TGCGCCAGCAGCTTCTCTATTCGACAGGCTGAAGCTTTCTTT
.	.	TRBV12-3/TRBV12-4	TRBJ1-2	CASSSQGMGGYTF	TGTGCCAGCAGTTCCCAGGGGATGGGAGGCTACACCTTC
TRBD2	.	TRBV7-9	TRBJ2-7	CASSKPGLAGRDEQYF	TGTGCCAGCAGCAAGCCGGGACTAGCGGGCCGCGACGAGCAGTACTTC
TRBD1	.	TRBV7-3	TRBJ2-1	CASSPRTGWGEQFF	TGTGCCAGCAGCCCTCGGACAGGGTGGGGTGAGCAGTTCTTC
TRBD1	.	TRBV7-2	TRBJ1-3	CASSAKTGGGYTIYF	TGTGCCAGCAGCGCCAAGACAGGGGGCGGGTACACCATATATTTT